The clone carrying this T cell receptor (beta chain) was picked up a small number of times. These data belong to a study of T cells after yellow fever vaccination. TCRdb processed the 5' RACE reads anew with MiXCR; each CDR3 protein has one entry. Of some 220,000 distinct CDR3 sequences listed, approximately 3.2% are singletons. This CDR3 has 17 amino acids. Losses at the gene ends were 2 bases for V and 5 bases for J; bases not matched to a gene: 9. Germline CDR1 MNHEY, CDR2 SVGAGI. This specimen consisted of CD4+ T cells sorted from PBMCs, obtained 10 days after the yellow fever booster vaccination. The receptor's source is a young man who received the YFV17D yellow fever vaccine. V usage is TRBV6-5 and J usage is TRBJ2-3; 11 bases agree with TRBD2. The CDR3 here is CASSYRGSGGAKDTQYF. DNA of the CDR3: TGTGCCAGCAGTTACCGGGGTAGCGGGGGGGCCAAAGATACGCAGTATTTT.